This TCR beta chain was recovered during a study of a mutant IDH1 vaccine in newly diagnosed glioma. Across the whole study: Patients arrived already treated with radiotherapy, temozolomide, or both, most having had both.

Trimming pared 2 bases from V and 6 bases from J, leaving 13 bases between. Per the germline V gene, CDR1 is SGHVS and CDR2 is FNYEAQ. The CDR3 is made up of 14 amino acids. General study results and limits: Across multiple MHC alleles, 93.3% of patients had vaccine-induced responses. The authors found pseudoprogression apparently unrelated to changes in top peripheral T cell clonotypes.

Stated time point: week 23, last vaccination. Topical imiquimod was applied with each vaccine dose, which held 300 ug of mutant IDH1 20-mer peptide. The protocol was immunoSEQ multiplex PCR, while the TCRdb copy is restricted to in-frame clones and leaves out a portion. The sample lists roughly 29,000 clones; around 80% were seen once. Of note for this clone: Antigen specificity is unknown.

This clonotype was obtained from a woman aged 18-30 years with glioma. J is TRBJ1-2 and V is TRBV7-6, with D tentatively TRBD1 (6 bases). This sample comprised PBMCs, obtained from a glioma patient whose treatment included an IDH1 peptide vaccine. The CDR3 here is CASSLTSQGNGYTF. The CDR3 DNA reads TGTGCCAGCAGCTTAACATCCCAGGGGAATGGCTACACCTTC.